The 32 T cell receptor beta chains below come from one sample, sequenced in a study of blood T cell repertoires in COVID-19. Some clones are missing from TCRdb's copy, which holds only in-frame ones; the method was immunoSEQ multiplex PCR. The sample lists roughly 300,000 clones, under 90% occurring once. The sequencing sample was made of peripheral blood. These receptors came from a woman aged 60-75 years with active or convalescent COVID-19.

In this sample, this clone turned up a few times. This sequence joins TRBV2 and TRBJ1-2; D may be TRBD1 (6 bases). The CDR3 has 15 residues. Trimming removed 2 bases from V and 3 bases from J, with 13 bases in between. Germline CDR1 SNHLY, CDR2 FYNNEI. The CDR3 is CASSENSDSYYGYTF. For the CDR3, the DNA is TGTGCCAGCAGTGAAAATTCGGACAGCTACTATGGCTACACCTTC.

This clone was observed a few times. Here the CDR3 DNA reads TGTGCCAGCAGCTTTACAGGGGACAACAATGAGCAGTTCTTC. It is translated as CASSFTGDNNEQFF. J is TRBJ2-1 and V is TRBV9; 7 bases align to TRBD1. The V and J ends lost 4 bases and 5 bases, in that order; junction bases with no gene match: 6. Germline CDR1 and CDR2: SGDLS and YYNGEE. The CDR3 runs 14 residues.

This chain connects TRBV23-1 to TRBJ2-7; 7 positions match TRBD1. TRBV23-1 is an open reading frame whose function is uncertain. V shed 0 bases, J shed 3 bases, and the junction held 23 bases outside the gene matches. The CDR3 is 21 residues long. CDR3 nucleotides: TGCGCCAGCAGTCAATCGAGGGGACAGAGGGCCCAAGGTCCCCTCTTCTACGAGCAGTACTTC. This codes for CASSQSRGQRAQGPLFYEQYF.

The V and J genes are TRBV12-3 or TRBV12-4 and TRBJ2-7; D perhaps matches TRBD2 (6 bases). V was cut by 4 bases and J by 6 bases, with 10 bases left in between. The CDR3 extends over 12 amino acids. Here the CDR3 reads CASSSGTSEQYF. The CDR3 bases are TGTGCCAGCAGTTCCGGGACTTCCGAGCAGTACTTC.

This clone occurred once. The chain couples TRBV30 to TRBJ2-5, with 8 bases matching TRBD2. This CDR3 contains 14 residues. The germline CDR1 and CDR2 sequences are GTSNPN and SVGIG (reference sequence). Trimming took 3 bases from V and 3 from J; bases not matched to a gene: 6. The CDR3 DNA is TGTGCCTGGAGCATGGGACTAGTGGAAGAGACCCAGTACTTC. Translated, it gives CAWSMGLVEETQYF.

This chain uses TRBV10-3 with TRBJ1-6; D is ambiguous. Looked up from germline, CDR1 is ENHRY and CDR2 is SYGVKD. V dropped 7 bases and J dropped 0 bases, with 13 bases sitting between them. This CDR3 is 16 amino acids long. DNA of the CDR3: TGTGCCATCAACGAGGAGGGCAGCTCCTATAATTCACCCCTCCACTTT. Amino acid sequence: CAINEEGSSYNSPLHF.

This clone was recorded only once. The chain couples TRBV19 to TRBJ1-2; 9 bases map to TRBD1. The CDR3 loop spans 13 amino acids. Germline CDR1 LNHDA, CDR2 SQIVND (reference sequence). Unmatched junction bases numbered 4, after V lost 3 bases and J lost 8 bases. The CDR3 loop reads CASSIRTGVGYTF. The CDR3 DNA is TGTGCCAGTAGTATCAGGACAGGGGTAGGCTACACCTTC.

The rearrangement links TRBV19 to TRBJ1-1; 8 bases are shared with TRBD1. The CDR3 length is 15 residues. Germline V gene sequence: CDR1 LNHDA, CDR2 SQIVND (reference sequence). With V trimmed by 4 bases and J by 6 bases, 10 bases remained unmatched. In nucleotides, the CDR3 is TGTGCCAGTAGTACCTCCGGACAGGGAAAACCTGAAGCTTTCTTT. Translating it yields CASSTSGQGKPEAFF.

The chain recombines TRBV7-8 with TRBJ1-2, with D possibly matching TRBD1 (6 bases). Trimming removed 1 base at V and 8 bases at J, with 14 bases between. The CDR3 is made up of 14 amino acids. Germline V gene lookup returns CDR1 SGHVS and CDR2 FQNEAQ. In nucleotides, the CDR3 is TGTGCCAGCAGCTTAGGGGAGGGGGGAGTCGGCTACACCTTC. Translating it yields CASSLGEGGVGYTF.

The chain has TRBV7-9 and TRBJ2-2; TRBD2 agrees at 8 bases. V trimming: 4 bases; J trimming: 2 bases; junction bases outside the gene matches: 6. Germline V gives CDR1 SEHNR, CDR2 FQNEAQ (reference sequence). This CDR3 has 16 amino acids. The CDR3: CASSSPGLGNTGELFF. CDR3 nucleotide sequence: TGTGCCAGCAGCTCCCCGGGACTAGGTAACACCGGGGAGCTGTTTTTT.

This clone was observed many times. This chain links TRBV7-6 with TRBJ2-3; unclear D gene. Per germline, CDR1 SGHVS and CDR2 FNYEAQ. The V and J ends lost 4 bases and 9 bases respectively, with 8 bases between them. This CDR3 contains 11 residues. The CDR3 region has the DNA TGTGCCAGCAGCTCAGGTTACACGCAGTATTTT. Its protein product is CASSSGYTQYF.

The CDR3 loop reads CASSHGVRGLYEQYF. The CDR3 DNA reads as TGCGCCAGCAGCCACGGGGTAAGGGGGCTCTACGAGCAGTACTTC. V usage is TRBV4-1 and J usage is TRBJ2-7; 7 positions match TRBD1. The germline CDR1 and CDR2 sequences are MGHRA and YSYEKL. CDR3 length: 15 amino acids. V gave up 3 bases and J gave up 3 bases; unmatched junction bases: 8.

The V call is TRBV7-9, the J call TRBJ1-5; 8 nucleotides agree with TRBD1. This CDR3 is built from 16 residues. The V segment lost 5 bases and the J segment 4 bases; nucleotides outside the gene matches: 10. Germline V gene sequence: CDR1 SEHNR, CDR2 FQNEAQ (reference sequence). The CDR3 loop is CASSPGTGRENQPQHF. In DNA, the CDR3 is TGTGCCAGCAGCCCGGGGACAGGCAGAGAAAATCAGCCCCAGCATTTT.

The chain joins TRBV6-1 to TRBJ2-1; TRBD2 agrees at 8 bases. Germline trimming cut 5 bases from V and 8 bases from J; bases unmatched to any gene: 11. Germline assignment: CDR1 MNHNS and CDR2 SASEGT. CDR3 length: 15 residues. The CDR3 loop is CASSFLAGGGYEQFF. CDR3 nucleotides: TGTGCCAGCAGTTTCCTAGCGGGTGGGGGTTATGAGCAGTTCTTC.

The V gene is TRBV6-6, the J gene TRBJ1-3; 8 bases are shared with TRBD1. The germline V gene has CDR1 MNHNY and CDR2 SVGAGI (reference sequence). J was trimmed by 2 bases and V by 1 base; bases with no gene match: 4. The CDR3 is made up of 16 amino acids. Written as DNA, the CDR3 is TGTGCCAGCAGTTACTATCAGGGGGCGCCTGGAAACACCATATATTTT. Translating gives CASSYYQGAPGNTIYF.

The chain is built from TRBV15 and TRBJ2-3; 7 positions match TRBD2. Germline lookup yields CDR1 LNHNV and CDR2 YYDKDF (reference sequence). This CDR3 comprises 14 residues. V shed 6 bases, J shed 3 bases, and the junction held 6 bases outside the gene matches. The DNA of the CDR3 is TGTGCCACCAGAAATGGGACTACTACAGATACGCAGTATTTT. Translating gives CATRNGTTTDTQYF.

The V and J genes are TRBV18 and TRBJ1-2, with D possibly TRBD1 on 5 matching bases. V lost 2 bases and J lost 4, with 14 bases in between. CDR3 length: 15 amino acids. Germline CDR1 KGHSH, CDR2 LQKENI. The CDR3 sequence is CASSPSGSKIYGYTF. CDR3 in DNA: TGTGCCAGCTCACCATCAGGGTCCAAAATCTATGGCTACACCTTC. The full variable domain, rest sourced from reference TRBV18 and TRBJ1-2, is NAGVMQNPRHLVRRRGQEARLRCSPMKGHSHVYWYRQLPEEGLKFMVYLQKENIIDESGMPKERFSAEFPKEGPSILRIQQVVRGDSAAYFCASSPSGSKIYGYTFGSGTRLTVV.

The chain recombines TRBV6-2 or TRBV6-3 with TRBJ1-2; 11 bases align to TRBD1. The CDR3 has 16 amino acids. With 4 bases clipped from V and 4 bases from J, the junction kept 8 bases outside the gene matches. The germline V gene has CDR1 MNHEY and CDR2 SVGEGT. CDR3 sequence: CASSSDRGQRAYGYTF. The CDR3 DNA is TGTGCCAGCAGTTCGGACAGGGGGCAACGGGCCTATGGCTACACCTTC.

The chain combines TRBV3-1 (or the pseudogene TRBV3-2) with TRBJ1-4; D is uncertain. Germline V CDR1 and CDR2: LGHDT, YNNKEL (reference sequence). The CDR3 length is 14 residues. V was shortened by 4 bases and J by 7 bases, with 13 bases between the two germline ends. The CDR3 DNA is TGTGCCAGCAGCCCCCGGGGTCGGGGTGAAAAACTGTTTTTT. Amino acid sequence: CASSPRGRGEKLFF.

This clone was picked up a small number of times. The V and J genes are TRBV7-3 and TRBJ2-1; D not certain. This CDR3 spans 17 amino acids. V was pared by 5 bases and J by 2 bases, with 19 bases between. Germline CDR1 is SGHTA and CDR2 is FQGTGA. The CDR3 protein is CASSPPPGLYTYNEQFF. In nucleotides, the CDR3 is TGTGCCAGCAGCCCCCCCCCTGGGCTTTACACCTACAATGAGCAGTTCTTC.

The chain links TRBV5-1 to TRBJ2-3, with 10 nucleotides matching TRBD2. Germline V gene sequence: CDR1 SGHRS, CDR2 YFSETQ. This CDR3 has 15 amino acids. V was clipped by 0 bases and J by 6 bases; unmatched bases: 4. The CDR3 DNA follows: TGCGCCAGCAGCTTGGATCTAGCGGGGGCCGATACGCAGTATTTT. This translates into CASSLDLAGADTQYF.

J is TRBJ2-1 and V is TRBV9, with D unresolved. The CDR3 is 12 residues long. Trimming stripped 0 bases from V and 8 bases from J, with 6 bases between. Germline lookup yields CDR1 SGDLS and CDR2 YYNGEE. The CDR3 reads CASSVGEDEQFF. The DNA for the CDR3 is TGTGCCAGCAGCGTAGGCGAAGATGAGCAGTTCTTC. The full variable domain, rest sourced from reference TRBV9 and TRBJ2-1, is DSGVTQTPKHLITATGQRVTLRCSPRSGDLSVYWYQQSLDQGLQFLIQYYNGEERAKGNILERFSAQQFPDLHSELNLSSLELGDSALYFCASSVGEDEQFFGPGTRLTVL.

This clone was counted a single time. CDR3 amino acids: CASSLDTLVRTQYF. CDR3 nucleotide sequence: TGTGCCAGCAGCCTCGATACCCTTGTGCGGACCCAGTACTTC. The chain is built from TRBV7-2 and TRBJ2-5, with D uncertain. V was pared by 5 bases and J by 7 bases, with 17 bases between. Germline V gene data show CDR1 as SGHTA and CDR2 as FQGNSA. The CDR3 length is 14 residues.

The chain has TRBV19 and TRBJ1-1, with TRBD1 as a possible D gene (6 bases). The germline CDR1 and CDR2 sequences are LNHDA and SQIVND (reference sequence). The CDR3 runs 15 residues. The V end lost 7 bases, the J end lost 3 bases, and 18 bases lay between the germline ends. The CDR3 is CASTLSIRGDTEAFF. CDR3 coding DNA: TGTGCCAGTACTCTAAGCATCAGGGGCGACACTGAAGCTTTCTTT.

The chain is built from TRBV19 and TRBJ2-7; possibly TRBD1 for D (6 bases). V was cut by 8 bases and J by 0 bases, with 17 bases left in between. From germline, CDR1 is LNHDA and CDR2 SQIVND (reference sequence). The CDR3 covers 15 residues. The CDR3 loop is CASQRSTGSSYEQYF. The CDR3 DNA reads TGTGCCAGTCAGCGCTCTACAGGGAGCTCCTACGAGCAGTACTTC. The full variable domain, rest sourced from reference TRBV19 and TRBJ2-7, is DGGITQSPKYLFRKEGQNVTLSCEQNLNHDAMYWYRQDPGQGLRLIYYSQIVNDFQKGDIAEGYSVSREKKESFPLTVTSAQKNPTAFYLCASQRSTGSSYEQYFGPGTRLTVT.

Only one count was recorded for this clone. The CDR3 DNA reads as TGTGCCAGCAGTTCGGGACAGGATACCCTATACAATGAGCAGTTCTTC. Encoded protein: CASSSGQDTLYNEQFF. The chain uses TRBV27 and TRBJ2-1; TRBD1 matches 8 bases. CDR1 MNHEY and CDR2 SMNVEV come from the germline V gene (reference sequence). The CDR3 length is 16 residues. Losses at the gene ends were 4 bases for V and 4 bases for J; bases not matched to a gene: 9.

The rearrangement uses TRBV2 and TRBJ2-7; no clear D. The germline V and J ends were trimmed by 6 bases and 7 bases, with 13 bases remaining between them. Germline V gene data show CDR1 as SNHLY and CDR2 as FYNNEI. The CDR3 is made up of 12 amino acids. The DNA of the CDR3 is TGTGCCAGCAGCCCTATTGCCTGGGAGCAGTACTTC. It codes for CASSPIAWEQYF.

Here the CDR3 DNA reads TGTGCCAGCAGTTACCAGGGGCAGTTGGGGAATTCACCCCTCCACTTT. Encoded protein: CASSYQGQLGNSPLHF. The chain combines TRBV6-5 with TRBJ1-6; D is possibly TRBD1 (6 bases). The CDR3 loop spans 16 amino acids. Germline lookup yields CDR1 MNHEY and CDR2 SVGAGI. Trimming removed 2 bases from V and 7 bases from J, with 15 bases in between.

The V and J genes are TRBV5-4 and TRBJ2-7, with D possibly matching TRBD1 (5 bases). This CDR3 is built from 13 residues. Germline V lookup: CDR1 SGHNT, CDR2 YYREEE (reference sequence). Trimming took off 4 bases at V and 5 bases at J, with 13 bases between the two ends. DNA for the CDR3: TGTGCCAGCAGCCCTCCTCTGACAGACGAGCAGTACTTC. This gives the protein CASSPPLTDEQYF.

The chain couples TRBV30 to TRBJ2-5, with 12 bases fitting TRBD2. The CDR3 extends over 15 amino acids. CDR1 and CDR2 from the germline V gene are GTSNPN and SVGIG (reference sequence). V trimming: 0 bases; J trimming: 7 bases; junction bases outside the gene matches: 6. DNA of the CDR3: TGTGCCTGGAGTGTAGTCCTGGGACTAGCGGGGACCCAGTACTTC. Translated, it gives CAWSVVLGLAGTQYF.

The rearrangement joins TRBV11-2 to TRBJ1-2; 7 bases are shared with TRBD1. Germline CDR1 SGHAT, CDR2 FQNNGV. CDR3 length: 14 residues. The V and J ends lost 2 bases and 4 bases, in that order; junction bases with no gene match: 4. The CDR3 sequence is CASSLWDSTYGYTF. In nucleotides, the CDR3 is TGTGCCAGCAGCTTATGGGACAGCACCTATGGCTACACCTTC.

V is TRBV5-4 and J is TRBJ2-7, with 7 bases aligning to TRBD1. V dropped 3 bases and J dropped 2; count of bases not matched to a gene: 11. The CDR3 contains 16 residues. CDR1 is SGHNT, CDR2 YYREEE, per germline (reference sequence). This CDR3 is CASSSGRRTGTYEQYF. The CDR3 bases are TGTGCCAGCAGCTCTGGCCGTCGGACAGGTACCTACGAGCAGTACTTC.